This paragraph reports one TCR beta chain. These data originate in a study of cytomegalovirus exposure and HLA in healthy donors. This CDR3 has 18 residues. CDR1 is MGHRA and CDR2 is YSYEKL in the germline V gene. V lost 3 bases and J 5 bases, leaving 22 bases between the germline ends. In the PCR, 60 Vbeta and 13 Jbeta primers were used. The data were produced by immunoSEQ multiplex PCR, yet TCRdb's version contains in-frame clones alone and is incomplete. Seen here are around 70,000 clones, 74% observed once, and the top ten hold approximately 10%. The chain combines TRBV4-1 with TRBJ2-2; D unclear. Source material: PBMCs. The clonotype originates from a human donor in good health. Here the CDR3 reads CASSHPSSPSRRTGELFF. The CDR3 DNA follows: TGCGCCAGCAGCCACCCCAGCTCCCCCTCGAGGAGAACCGGGGAGCTGTTTTTT.